Detailed here is one T cell receptor beta chain. Its antigen remains unidentified. Base qualities are not recorded, but no much larger clone differs from it by a single base. This record belongs to a study of T cell changes during pregnancy in multiple sclerosis (dated by TCRdb to between 2019 and 2020). Concerning the study at large: The study looked at changes in the T cell repertoire across pregnancy in women with multiple sclerosis.

The CDR3 goes from the cysteine to the phenylalanine over 17 residues. The entry retains the CDR3 DNA only, 51 bases that are in frame from base 1. Between the V and J ends, shortened by 5 bases and 0 bases respectively, the junction contains 19 bases. Per the germline V gene (reference sequence), MNHEY is the CDR1 and SMNVEV is the CDR2. Libraries were made using the immunoSEQ multiplex PCR assay. This immuneACCESS table, as held by TCRdb, lists in-frame sequences with V and J called but not all clones. Of the missing ones, under half trace to an unresolved V gene in checked studies; the others have no known cause. The sample records 38,000 or so clones, more than 90% of which are singletons. The top ten clones comprise 13% of the sample.

The TCR was taken from a female donor with multiple sclerosis, enrolled in a pregnancy study. In this chain, TRBV27 is recombined with TRBJ1-1, with TRBD1 as a weak D call on 6 bases. Sequencing was performed on CD8+ T cells from peripheral blood mononuclear cells, taken in the first trimester of pregnancy. DNA sequence: TGTGCCAGCAGTCCAACGCAAAGACAGGACATGAACACTGAAGCTTTCTTT. Its product reads: CASSPTQRQDMNTEAFF.